These T cell receptor beta chains were read from a single sample in a study of blood T cell repertoires in COVID-19. The data were produced by immunoSEQ multiplex PCR, yet TCRdb's version contains in-frame clones alone and is incomplete. This table holds a few hundred thousand clones, approximately 90% found once. Input material: PBMCs or T cells enriched from blood (not recorded which). These receptors all come from a woman in her 50s who had recovered from COVID-19. CDR3s include the opening cysteine and the closing phenylalanine or tryptophan. The D gene is left open where the match is weak. Expanded clones are given a class, and other clones once, few, many or no size at all.

CDR3nt	CDR3aa	v_gene	j_gene	abundance	d_gene
TGTGCCAGCAGCCAAGCTACCGGGACTAGGGGGGGGCAGACCCAGTACTTC	CASSQATGTRGGQTQYF	TRBV3-1/TRBV3-2	TRBJ2-5	-	TRBD2
TGTGCCAGCAGCCTCCCCTTAAAGACAGGATCGCAAGAGACCCAGTACTTC	CASSLPLKTGSQETQYF	TRBV14	TRBJ2-5	once	-
TGCGCCAGCAGCTACCGGGACAGGGGGAGTAATGAAAAACTGTTTTTT	CASSYRDRGSNEKLFF	TRBV5-1	TRBJ1-4	-	TRBD1
TGTGCCAGCAGCTCCACCCGGGGCTCCTACAATGAGCAGTTCTTC	CASSSTRGSYNEQFF	TRBV7-2	TRBJ2-1	-	-
TGTGCCAGCCGACTTATCCCTCTCGGGGGTTCACCCCTCCACTTT	CASRLIPLGGSPLHF	TRBV27	TRBJ1-6	-	-
TGTGCCAGCAGTGAATCCCAGGGGGCTGGTTATGGCTACACCTTC	CASSESQGAGYGYTF	TRBV6-1	TRBJ1-2	-	TRBD1
TGCAGCGTGGGAGAGAGCGGCTATGGCTACACCTTC	CSVGESGYGYTF	TRBV29-1	TRBJ1-2	-	-
TGTGCCAGCAGGAAGACAAGGGGGAACACTGAAGCTTTCTTT	CASRKTRGNTEAFF	TRBV6-5	TRBJ1-1	-	-
TGTGCCAGCAGCGAGCGGAGCATTAATGAAAAACTGTTTTTT	CASSERSINEKLFF	TRBV7-3	TRBJ1-4	-	-
TGTGCCAGTACCAGACTTGGCGGAGGAGATAACTATGGCTACACCTTC	CASTRLGGGDNYGYTF	TRBV19	TRBJ1-2	-	-
TGCAGCGTTGGAACACAGGCGAATCAGCCCCAGCATTTT	CSVGTQANQPQHF	TRBV29-1	TRBJ1-5	-	-
TGTGCCAGCAGCTCACCGGGACTAGCGGACACAAGCTCCTACAATGAGCAGTTCTTC	CASSSPGLADTSSYNEQFF	TRBV5-4	TRBJ2-1	-	TRBD2
TGTGCCAGCAGCCCGTCGGGCACTGAAGCTTTCTTT	CASSPSGTEAFF	TRBV4-2	TRBJ1-1	-	-
TGCGCCAGCAGCCAAGGGGACAGGGGGCGTAATTCACCCCTCCACTTT	CASSQGDRGRNSPLHF	TRBV4-1	TRBJ1-6	-	TRBD1
TGTGCCAGCAGCCACTGGACAGGGGGCACTGAAGCTTTCTTT	CASSHWTGGTEAFF	TRBV7-2	TRBJ1-1	-	TRBD1
TGTGCCAGCAGTTTAGACAGGGCTTTAGCAACAGGCTACACCTTC	CASSLDRALATGYTF	TRBV27	TRBJ1-2	-	TRBD1
TGTGCCAGCAGCCCGACGGGTACAGGGGCCGGGGAGCTGTTTTTT	CASSPTGTGAGELFF	TRBV9	TRBJ2-2	-	TRBD1
TGTGCCAGCAGTGAGCAGGGGGCCAGGAACACTGAAGCTTTCTTT	CASSEQGARNTEAFF	TRBV6-1	TRBJ1-1	-	TRBD1
TGTGCCACGGCCAGGGGAGGGGCGGTGGCAGATACGCAGTATTTT	CATARGGAVADTQYF	TRBV15	TRBJ2-3	-	-
TGTGCCAGTAGTACTACGGGGGGTCCGCTTCAGCCCCAGCATTTT	CASSTTGGPLQPQHF	TRBV19	TRBJ1-5	-	-
TGTGCCAGCAGCCAGCAGGATAACACTGAAGCTTTCTTT	CASSQQDNTEAFF	TRBV7-9	TRBJ1-1	-	-
TGTGCCAGCAGTTACAGGACAGTTATTAACTATGGCTACACCTTC	CASSYRTVINYGYTF	TRBV6-2/TRBV6-3	TRBJ1-2	few	-
TGTGCCAGCAGTCCCGTCGGGGGGACCCGCACGGCCCAGTACTTC	CASSPVGGTRTAQYF	TRBV2	TRBJ2-5	-	TRBD2
TGTGCCAGCAGCGATCGGACTAATGAAAAACTGTTTTTT	CASSDRTNEKLFF	TRBV9	TRBJ1-4	-	-
TGTGCCTGGAACTTGGGCCTGGCAGGCTCTGGAAACACCATATATTTT	CAWNLGLAGSGNTIYF	TRBV30	TRBJ1-3	-	-
TGTGCCAGCAGTCTCCGGGACAGAAGTAACTATGGCTACACCTTC	CASSLRDRSNYGYTF	TRBV28	TRBJ1-2	few	TRBD1
TGTGCCAGCAGCAAATCAGGGGGCGCCTATGGATCACCCCTCCACTTT	CASSKSGGAYGSPLHF	TRBV7-2	TRBJ1-6	few	TRBD1
TGCGCCAGCAGGGGCGACAGGGGGCTTGACTATGGCTACACCTTC	CASRGDRGLDYGYTF	TRBV4-3	TRBJ1-2	-	TRBD1
TGTGCCAGCAGTCAAGGACAGGGGGCAGAGACCCAGTACTTC	CASSQGQGAETQYF	TRBV6-2/TRBV6-3	TRBJ2-5	-	TRBD1
TGTGCCAGCGGCGGGGGGGCCTTTCAATACAATGAGCAGTTCTTC	CASGGGAFQYNEQFF	TRBV13	TRBJ2-1	few	TRBD2
TGTGCCATCAGGGGAGGGATGAACACTGAAGCTTTCTTT	CAIRGGMNTEAFF	TRBV10-3	TRBJ1-1	-	-
TGTGCCAGCAGCGCGGACAGGGCTCAGCCCCAGCATTTT	CASSADRAQPQHF	TRBV7-8	TRBJ1-5	-	TRBD1
TGCGCCAGCAGCTTGTTCAGGACTAACACTGAAGCTTTCTTT	CASSLFRTNTEAFF	TRBV5-1	TRBJ1-1	-	-
TGTGCCACCGCGTTTGGGACAGTCAATCAGCCCCAGCATTTT	CATAFGTVNQPQHF	TRBV10-3	TRBJ1-5	-	TRBD1
TGTGCCAGCACCCAAGACAGGAGGAACACTGAAGCTTTCTTT	CASTQDRRNTEAFF	TRBV6-1	TRBJ1-1	-	-
TGTGCCAGCTCACCGGGGACAGCTAGCTACGAGCAGTACTTC	CASSPGTASYEQYF	TRBV18	TRBJ2-7	-	TRBD1
TGTGCCAGCTCACCCCCCCTTTTAACAAGCTCTGGGGCCAACGTCCTGACTTTC	CASSPPLLTSSGANVLTF	TRBV18	TRBJ2-6	-	-
TGCGCCTCAAGGGGCACTTCAAACTTTCGCAATGAGCAGTTCTTC	CASRGTSNFRNEQFF	TRBV5-1	TRBJ2-1	-	-
TGTGCCACCAGCAGAGGATCTTCGGCAGGGAGCACAGATACGCAGTATTTT	CATSRGSSAGSTDTQYF	TRBV15	TRBJ2-3	-	-
TGTGCCAGCAGTTTATCGAACCGCGGCTCCTACGAGCAGTACTTC	CASSLSNRGSYEQYF	TRBV27	TRBJ2-7	-	-
TGTGCCACGAGGACAGGGAGAGGAACTAATGAAAAACTGTTTTTT	CATRTGRGTNEKLFF	TRBV19	TRBJ1-4	once	TRBD1
TGTGCCAGCAGCTCCTGGGCCCGCACAGATACGCAGTATTTT	CASSSWARTDTQYF	TRBV11-1	TRBJ2-3	-	-
TGTGCCACCAGTGACCCCCGGGGGGACACTGAAGCTTTCTTT	CATSDPRGDTEAFF	TRBV24-1	TRBJ1-1	-	-
TGTGCCACCAAAAAGGGGGGGACCTTGGGGGTCTCTGAAGCTTTCTTT	CATKKGGTLGVSEAFF	TRBV2	TRBJ1-1	-	-
TGTGCCAGCAGCCAAGAGGGGGCCTCTGGAAACACCATATATTTT	CASSQEGASGNTIYF	TRBV4-2	TRBJ1-3	-	-
TGTGCCAGCAGTTTAGAGTACCCGGGACAGGGGGCCACGAACACTGAAGCTTTCTTT	CASSLEYPGQGATNTEAFF	TRBV28	TRBJ1-1	once	TRBD1
TGCGCCAGCAGCTTGATTGGACAGGGGTCCGGGGAGCTGTTTTTT	CASSLIGQGSGELFF	TRBV5-1	TRBJ2-2	-	TRBD1
TGTGCCAGCAGTTTCGCGGGGGGTCAGCCCCAGCATTTT	CASSFAGGQPQHF	TRBV12-3/TRBV12-4	TRBJ1-5	once	-
TGTGCCAGCAGCTTAGCGGGGCCAACCTACGAGCAGTACTTC	CASSLAGPTYEQYF	TRBV7-9	TRBJ2-7	-	-
TGCAGCGTTGACGGGCGGGGACCGACCCAGTACTTC	CSVDGRGPTQYF	TRBV29-1	TRBJ2-5	-	-
TGTGCCAGCAGGTGGACAGGGGGCGGCGAGCAGTACTTC	CASRWTGGGEQYF	TRBV2	TRBJ2-7	-	TRBD1
TGTGCCAGCAGTTACCAGACAGGCCGTACTGGCTACACCTTC	CASSYQTGRTGYTF	TRBV2	TRBJ1-2	few	-
TGTGCCAGCAGTGCAGGGGGCTTTTACGAGCAGTACTTC	CASSAGGFYEQYF	TRBV28	TRBJ2-7	-	TRBD1
TGTGCCAGCAGCCCGAACAGGGGAGGAGGGCCCCAGCATTTT	CASSPNRGGGPQHF	TRBV28	TRBJ1-5	-	TRBD1
TGTGCCAGTAGTGCCCAGGGGGCGCTTGGGGCCAACGTCCTGACTTTC	CASSAQGALGANVLTF	TRBV19	TRBJ2-6	-	TRBD1
TGTGCCACCGGAGGGCCCAACTATGGCTACACCTTC	CATGGPNYGYTF	TRBV19	TRBJ1-2	once	-